This T cell receptor beta chain came from a study of blood T cell repertoires in COVID-19. TCRdb's table, derived via immunoSEQ multiplex PCR, lists solely in-frame clones and lacks some. Found here are 240,000 or so clones, over 70% of them singletons; the top ten hold around 3.4%. This sequence was found in a woman older than 75 with acute or convalescent COVID-19. Sequencing input: peripheral blood.

The CDR3 region is CSASPGQASYGYTF. The CDR3 nucleotides are TGCAGTGCTAGTCCGGGACAGGCTTCTTATGGCTACACCTTC. The chain employs TRBV20-1 and TRBJ1-2; 8 positions match TRBD1. Germline CDR1 is DFQATT and CDR2 is SNEGSKA (reference sequence). This CDR3 has 14 residues. With V trimmed by 3 bases and J by 5 bases, 8 bases remained unmatched.